This T cell receptor (beta chain) appears in the sequencing data of a study of T cell changes during pregnancy in multiple sclerosis. Trimming cost V 0 bases and J 4 bases, with 18 bases left between them. The germline V gene encodes CDR1 MGHRA and CDR2 YSYEKL. The CDR3 contains 17 residues. Sequencing was performed with immunoSEQ multiplex PCR; in TCRdb, only in-frame clones are kept and a portion is missing. The table records around 37,000 clones, about nine tenths of them present only once. The chain recombines TRBV4-1 with TRBJ1-1, with D maybe TRBD1 (5 bases). The sequences come from CD8+ T cells from peripheral blood mononuclear cells, collected in the second trimester of pregnancy. The source of this sequence is a female donor with multiple sclerosis, enrolled in a pregnancy study. This chain's CDR3 is CASSQDASARGGTEAFF. CDR3 coding DNA: TGCGCCAGCAGCCAAGATGCATCAGCTCGGGGGGGCACTGAAGCTTTCTTT.